These 27 T cell receptor beta chains share one sample of origin, sequenced in a study of T-cell reconstitution after alpha-beta-depleted transplantation in children. Preparation of the TCRbeta library involved a method that used unique molecular identifiers. TCRdb recomputed calls from the PCR reads with MiXCR, one row per CDR3 protein. The sample includes around 960,000 distinct CDR3 sequences, roughly 29% seen only once; the top ten take around 30%. The material sequenced was PBMCs, mostly from graft donor cells, taken 360 days after TCRalphabeta/CD19-depleted stem cell transplant. The receptors were gathered from a boy less than two years old who had a stem cell transplant for SCID, so the T cells may come from the graft donor.

This clonotype has only a few counts. The V call is TRBV24-1, the J call TRBJ2-1; D unresolved. CDR3 size: 13 residues. Trimming removed 3 bases at V and 8 bases at J, with 10 bases between. Germline V gives CDR1 KGHDR, CDR2 SFDVKD. The CDR3 DNA reads as TGTGCCACCAGTGATCCCCGTGTCGATGAGCAGTTCTTC. This gives the protein CATSDPRVDEQFF.

The genes are TRBV4-1 and TRBJ2-3; tentative D call: TRBD2 (5 bases). The germline gives CDR1 MGHRA, CDR2 YSYEKL. The V end was cut by 3 bases, the J end by 3 bases, with 13 bases between. The CDR3 loop spans 15 amino acids. The CDR3 reads CASSQGEQFTDTQYF. The CDR3 region has the DNA TGCGCCAGCAGCCAGGGAGAACAATTTACAGATACGCAGTATTTT.

This clonotype was counted a few times. The V call is TRBV12-3 or TRBV12-4, the J call TRBJ2-7; D remains ambiguous. The ends were cut back, 3 bases at V and 0 bases at J, with 12 bases in the middle. This CDR3 spans 15 amino acids. The CDR3 protein is CASSFDPRSSYEQYF. The CDR3 nucleotides are TGTGCCAGCAGTTTTGATCCCAGGAGCTCCTACGAGCAGTACTTC.

The chain recombines TRBV3-1 with TRBJ2-5, with TRBD2 matching over 9 bases. Germline CDR1 is LGHDT and CDR2 is YNNKEL (reference sequence). V gave up 2 bases and J gave up 5 bases; unmatched junction bases: 9. This CDR3 comprises 16 residues. The chain's CDR3 is CASSQRKAGGHETQYF. The DNA of the CDR3 is TGTGCCAGCAGCCAAAGGAAGGCGGGGGGGCATGAGACCCAGTACTTC.

The CDR3 region is CASSKKLAGWQFF. The CDR3 DNA reads TGTGCCAGTAGTAAAAAATTAGCGGGGTGGCAGTTCTTC. The genes are TRBV19 and TRBJ2-1, with TRBD2 identical over 8 bases. Germline CDR1 and CDR2: LNHDA and SQIVND (reference sequence). The CDR3 length is 13 residues. V trimming: 4 bases; J trimming: 12 bases; junction bases outside the gene matches: 8.

This clonotype was seen a few times. V is TRBV5-1 and J is TRBJ2-5, with D tentatively TRBD1 (5 bases). CDR1 is SGHRS, CDR2 YFSETQ, per germline. This CDR3 contains 11 residues. V lost 10 bases to trimming and J lost 5 bases, with 12 bases between them. For the CDR3, the DNA is TGCGCCGGGGCGGATGGGGAGACCCAGTACTTC. It is translated as CAGADGETQYF. Using reference TRBV5-1 and TRBJ2-5 for the parts outside the CDR3, the full variable domain is KAGVTQTPRYLIKTRGQQVTLSCSPISGHRSVSWYQQTPGQGLQFLFEYFSETQRNKGNFPGRFSGRQFSNSRSEMNVSTLELGDSALYLCAGADGETQYFGPGTRLLVL.

This clonotype was found a few times. This chain uses TRBV3-1 with TRBJ2-7; D call uncertain. V was pared by 0 bases and J by 3 bases, with 9 bases between. This CDR3 has 14 amino acids. Germline CDR1 is LGHDT and CDR2 is YNNKEL (reference sequence). CDR3 sequence reads: CASSQDWADYEQYF. CDR3 nucleotide sequence: TGTGCCAGCAGCCAAGACTGGGCCGACTACGAGCAGTACTTC.

This clonotype was seen a few times. This chain connects TRBV28 to TRBJ2-1; 8 bases are a match to TRBD2. The CDR3 is 15 residues long. Germline lookup yields CDR1 MDHEN and CDR2 SYDVKM. V shed 4 bases and J 5 bases; nucleotides not matched to a gene: 7. The CDR3 region is CASSSGGAGDNEQFF. The CDR3 DNA reads TGTGCCAGCAGTTCGGGGGGGGCGGGGGACAATGAGCAGTTCTTC.

CDR3: CASSPERLHEQFF. DNA of the CDR3: TGCGCCAGCAGCCCCGAGAGGTTGCATGAGCAGTTCTTC. The chain combines TRBV4-3 with TRBJ2-1; no clear D. The germline V gene has CDR1 LGHNA and CDR2 YSLEER. The CDR3 extends over 13 amino acids. V lost 4 bases to trimming and J lost 8 bases, with 12 bases between them.

This sequence joins TRBV7-8 and TRBJ2-3, with 9 nucleotides matching TRBD2. The trim removed 1 base at V and 2 bases at J, leaving 10 bases unmatched. Germline V gene sequence: CDR1 SGHVS, CDR2 FQNEAQ. The CDR3 is made up of 18 amino acids. The CDR3, as DNA: TGTGCCAGCAGCTTAGTTTGGCGGGGGGGTAACTTCACAGATACGCAGTATTTT. Amino acids: CASSLVWRGGNFTDTQYF.

The chain combines TRBV5-6 with TRBJ2-4; D is unresolved. V was shortened by 5 bases and J by 0 bases, with 18 bases between the two germline ends. The CDR3 sequence is 17 residues long. Germline V gene sequence: CDR1 SGHDT, CDR2 YYEEEE. The CDR3 sequence is CASSYRATPVAKNIQYF. CDR3 sequence (DNA): TGTGCCAGCAGTTACCGGGCTACTCCTGTAGCCAAAAACATTCAGTACTTC.

This clonotype was detected a few times. This chain links TRBV28 with TRBJ2-5, with 11 bases aligning to TRBD2. This CDR3 has 17 residues. V was pared by 5 bases and J by 5 bases, with 13 bases of the junction left unmatched. Per germline, CDR1 MDHEN and CDR2 SYDVKM. The CDR3, as DNA: TGTGCCAGCAGTCCCGGACTTAGCGGGGGGGCCGACGAGACCCAGTACTTC. This encodes CASSPGLSGGADETQYF. Based on the CDR3 plus reference TRBV28 and TRBJ2-5, the full variable domain is DVKVTQSSRYLVKRTGEKVFLECVQDMDHENMFWYRQDPGLGLRLIYFSYDVKMKEKGDIPEGYSVSREKKERFSLILESASTNQTSMYLCASSPGLSGGADETQYFGPGTRLLVL.

The chain recombines TRBV9 with TRBJ2-7; unclear D gene. Per germline, CDR1 SGDLS and CDR2 YYNGEE. The CDR3 covers 14 residues. Trimming stripped 0 bases from V and 0 bases from J, with 7 bases between. CDR3 coding DNA: TGTGCCAGCAGCGTAGAAGGTAACTCCTACGAGCAGTACTTC. It translates to CASSVEGNSYEQYF.

The table lists this clonotype with a few counts. The gene calls are TRBV6-6 and TRBJ1-4, with a weak D call TRBD1 (5 bases). Deletions cut 1 base from V and 15 bases from J, with 15 bases between. The CDR3 runs 13 residues. Germline-derived CDR1 and CDR2 are MNHNY and SVGAGI (reference sequence). Here the CDR3 DNA reads TGTGCCAGCAGTTACTTATCAGGGAAAACGGTGTTTTTT. Residues: CASSYLSGKTVFF.

The V call is TRBV5-1, the J call TRBJ2-1; TRBD2 aligns across 15 bases. Germline CDR1 is SGHRS and CDR2 is YFSETQ. With 4 bases clipped from V and 4 bases from J, the junction kept 6 bases outside the gene matches. The CDR3 has 17 amino acids. The CDR3 sequence: CASSHGLAGGLYNEQFF. The CDR3 DNA reads as TGCGCCAGCAGCCACGGACTAGCGGGGGGGTTGTACAATGAGCAGTTCTTC.

The rearrangement uses TRBV19 and TRBJ1-3; no clear D gene. Germline V gives CDR1 LNHDA, CDR2 SQIVND (reference sequence). V lost 7 bases, J lost 0 bases, and 10 bases lay in between. The CDR3 sequence is 14 residues long. The CDR3 bases are TGTGCCAGTACCGACCAGAGCTCTGGAAACACCATATATTTT. It yields the protein CASTDQSSGNTIYF.

This clonotype has only one observation. The rearrangement links TRBV5-1 to TRBJ1-2; D unresolved. The CDR3 spans 14 residues. The germline V gene encodes CDR1 SGHRS and CDR2 YFSETQ. V lost 6 bases and J lost 6, with 18 bases in between. The CDR3 coding sequence is TGCGCCAGCACCGGAGGACGTCTCCTTGATGGCTACACCTTC. This sequence encodes CASTGGRLLDGYTF.

This clonotype turned up a few times. The chain recombines TRBV29-1 with TRBJ2-1; 10 bases match TRBD1. Germline trimming cut 8 bases from V and 5 bases from J; bases unmatched to any gene: 12. Germline loops: CDR1 SQVTM, CDR2 ANQGSEA. This CDR3 is 15 amino acids long. CDR3 DNA sequence: TGCAGCTCCTACTCCGGGACAGGGGACCACAATGAGCAGTTCTTC. Encoded protein: CSSYSGTGDHNEQFF.

This clonotype was seen a handful of times. The chain has TRBV20-1 and TRBJ2-5; TRBD1 aligns across 10 bases. The CDR3 is 14 residues long. V lost 3 bases, J lost 3 bases, and 4 bases stayed unmatched. Germline CDR1 is DFQATT and CDR2 is SNEGSKA (reference sequence). CDR3 sequence reads: CSASSGTGEETQYF. CDR3 coding DNA: TGCAGTGCTAGTTCCGGGACAGGGGAAGAGACCCAGTACTTC.

The chain is built from TRBV7-2 and TRBJ2-5, with D possibly matching TRBD2 (6 bases). The CDR3 has 14 amino acids. Trimming pared 5 bases from V and 5 bases from J, leaving 15 bases between. Germline lookup yields CDR1 SGHTA and CDR2 FQGNSA. The CDR3 DNA is TGTGCCAGCAGCCGGATAGCGGTCCGGGAGACCCAGTACTTC. It yields the protein CASSRIAVRETQYF.

This clonotype was detected a few times. The rearrangement uses TRBV3-1 and TRBJ1-1; TRBD1 is a possible D gene (6 bases). Between the trimmed V and J ends, which lost 0 bases and 0 bases, there was a span of 14 bases. The CDR3 is 17 residues long. Germline V gene sequence: CDR1 LGHDT, CDR2 YNNKEL (reference sequence). DNA of the CDR3: TGTGCCAGCAGCCAAGAAGTTTGGACAGAAATGAACACTGAAGCTTTCTTT. Encoded protein: CASSQEVWTEMNTEAFF.

There are a few counts of this clonotype. This chain connects TRBV12-3 or TRBV12-4 to TRBJ1-2; 8 nucleotides align to TRBD1. V shed 7 bases and J 6 bases; nucleotides not matched to a gene: 7. The CDR3 contains 13 residues. CDR3 region: CASNDGTGDGYTF. CDR3 in DNA: TGTGCCAGCAACGACGGGACAGGAGATGGCTACACCTTC.

The V gene is TRBV27, the J gene TRBJ1-1; maybe TRBD1 (5 bases). The CDR3 is 18 amino acids. V gave up 2 bases and J gave up 0 bases, with 19 bases separating them. Germline V gene data show CDR1 as MNHEY and CDR2 as SMNVEV (reference sequence). The chain's CDR3 is CASSLLYRDGRLNTEAFF. The CDR3 DNA is TGTGCCAGCAGTTTACTCTACCGGGACGGCCGCTTGAACACTGAAGCTTTCTTT.

This clonotype was recorded a few times. The chain employs TRBV5-1 and TRBJ2-3; TRBD1 agrees at 11 bases. Unmatched junction bases numbered 6, after V lost 0 bases and J lost 3 bases. This CDR3 spans 17 amino acids. Germline V lookup: CDR1 SGHRS, CDR2 YFSETQ. The CDR3 is CASSLVMDRGLTDTQYF. The CDR3 bases are TGCGCCAGCAGCTTGGTAATGGACAGGGGGCTTACAGATACGCAGTATTTT.

DNA of the CDR3: TGTGCCAGCACCCTTGCACAGCCGAACACTGAAGCTTTCTTT. This codes for CASTLAQPNTEAFF. The chain joins TRBV4-2 to TRBJ1-1; the D is unclear. This CDR3 contains 14 residues. The ends were cut back, 7 bases at V and 1 base at J, with 13 bases in the middle. Germline V gene sequence: CDR1 LGHNA, CDR2 YNFKEQ.

The rearrangement links TRBV29-1 to TRBJ2-7, with D hard to call. This CDR3 contains 11 residues. Germline V CDR1 and CDR2: SQVTM, ANQGSEA. The V gene lost 4 bases and the J gene lost 3 bases, with 7 bases spanning the gap. The CDR3 sequence: CSVVVSYEQYF. The CDR3 bases are TGCAGCGTTGTAGTCAGCTACGAGCAGTACTTC.

This clonotype turned up a few times. The rearrangement uses TRBV6-1 and TRBJ1-5, with a weak D call TRBD1 (5 bases). This CDR3 is built from 14 residues. V lost 7 bases and J lost 3, with 13 bases in between. CDR1 MNHNS and CDR2 SASEGT come from the germline V gene. CDR3: CASTLSGPNQPQHF. The CDR3 region has the DNA TGTGCCAGCACCTTATCAGGGCCCAATCAGCCCCAGCATTTT.